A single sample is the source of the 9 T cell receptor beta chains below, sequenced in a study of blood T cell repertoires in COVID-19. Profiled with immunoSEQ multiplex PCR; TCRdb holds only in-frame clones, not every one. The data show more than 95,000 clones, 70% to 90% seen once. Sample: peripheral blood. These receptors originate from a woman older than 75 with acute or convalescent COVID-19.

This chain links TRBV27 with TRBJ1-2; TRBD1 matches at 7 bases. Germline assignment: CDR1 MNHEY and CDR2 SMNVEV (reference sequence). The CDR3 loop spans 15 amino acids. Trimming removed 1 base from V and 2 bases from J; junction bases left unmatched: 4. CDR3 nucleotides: TGTGCCAGCAGTTTATGGGGACAGCCGAACTATGGCTACACCTTC. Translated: CASSLWGQPNYGYTF.

The CDR3 nucleotides read TGTGCCAGCAGCTTTTCGGGGGCTAATGAAAAACTGTTTTTT. Amino acid sequence: CASSFSGANEKLFF. The rearrangement links TRBV5-4 to TRBJ1-4; the D gene is possibly TRBD1 (5 bases). V was shortened by 2 bases and J by 3 bases, with 8 bases between the two germline ends. CDR1 and CDR2 (germline): SGHNT, YYREEE (reference sequence). This CDR3 region has 14 residues.

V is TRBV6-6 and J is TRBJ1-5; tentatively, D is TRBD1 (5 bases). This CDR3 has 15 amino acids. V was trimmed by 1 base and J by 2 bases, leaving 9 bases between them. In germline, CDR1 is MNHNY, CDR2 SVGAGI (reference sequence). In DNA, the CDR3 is TGTGCCAGCAGTTACTTTGGGGCCGGCAATCAGCCCCAGCATTTT. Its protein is CASSYFGAGNQPQHF.

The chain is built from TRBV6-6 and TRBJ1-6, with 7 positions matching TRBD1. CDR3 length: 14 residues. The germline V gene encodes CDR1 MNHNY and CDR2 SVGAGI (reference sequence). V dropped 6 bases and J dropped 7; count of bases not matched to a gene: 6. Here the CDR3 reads CASSRGQANSPLHF. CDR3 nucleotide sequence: TGTGCCAGCAGCCGCGGACAGGCCAATTCACCCCTCCACTTT.

CDR3 in amino acids: CASSEAGQNNSPLHF. CDR3 DNA: TGTGCCAGCTCAGAGGCGGGACAGAATAATTCACCCCTCCACTTT. V usage is TRBV18 and J usage is TRBJ1-6, with 7 nucleotides matching TRBD1. The V gene end was trimmed by 5 bases and the J gene end by 5 bases; junction bases not matched to a gene: 6. The CDR3 runs to 15 residues. Germline loops: CDR1 KGHSH, CDR2 LQKENI.

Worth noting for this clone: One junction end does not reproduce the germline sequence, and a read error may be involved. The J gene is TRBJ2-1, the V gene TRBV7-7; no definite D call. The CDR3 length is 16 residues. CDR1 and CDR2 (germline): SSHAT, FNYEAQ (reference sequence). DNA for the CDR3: TGTGCTAGCAGCTTAGGCAGGATGGTATCCTACAATGAGCAGTTCTTC. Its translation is CASSLGRMVSYNEQFF.

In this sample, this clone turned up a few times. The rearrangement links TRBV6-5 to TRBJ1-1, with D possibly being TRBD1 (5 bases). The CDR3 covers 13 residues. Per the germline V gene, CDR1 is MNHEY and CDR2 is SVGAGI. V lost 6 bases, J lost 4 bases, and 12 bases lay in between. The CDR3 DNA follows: TGTGCCAGCAGCGGAGGGGAGAGCACTGAAGCTTTCTTT. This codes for CASSGGESTEAFF.

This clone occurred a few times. CDR3 nucleotide sequence: TGCGCCAGCAGCTTAGCGGGGTGGGCTTACAATGAGCAGTTCTTC. As protein: CASSLAGWAYNEQFF. The gene calls are TRBV5-1 and TRBJ2-1, with TRBD2 matching 7 bases. The ends lost 2 bases at V and 4 bases at J; junction bases unmatched: 6. Germline CDR1 and CDR2: SGHRS and YFSETQ. The CDR3 has 15 residues.

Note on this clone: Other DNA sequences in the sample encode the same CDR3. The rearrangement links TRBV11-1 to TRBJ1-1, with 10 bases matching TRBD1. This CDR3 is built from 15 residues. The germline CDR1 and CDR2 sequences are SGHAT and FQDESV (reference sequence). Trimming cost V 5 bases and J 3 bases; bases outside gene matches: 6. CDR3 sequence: CASSHLTGGDTEAFF. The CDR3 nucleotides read TGTGCCAGCAGCCACCTGACAGGGGGCGACACTGAAGCTTTCTTT. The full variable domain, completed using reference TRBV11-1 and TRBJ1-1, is EAEVAQSPRYKITEKSQAVAFWCDPISGHATLYWYRQILGQGPELLVQFQDESVVDDSQLPKDRFSAERLKGVDSTLKIQPAELGDSAMYLCASSHLTGGDTEAFFGQGTRLTVV.